The 32 T cell receptor beta chains in this list originate from one sample, sequenced in a study of CD8 T cells in Susac syndrome (dated by TCRdb to the late 2010s). Receptors were amplified or captured by the immunoSEQ multiplex PCR assay. RNA was extracted using the RNeasy kit, and about 0.45 to 1 ug of the RNA was reverse transcribed with random hexamers. Through fastp at Q25 and MiXCR, TCRdb rebuilt clones from the public reads, retaining in-frame beta chains. Records with the same CDR3 protein are collapsed into one entry carrying the most frequent genes and DNA. This sample holds 85,000 to 90,000 distinct CDR3 sequences; about 93% were observed only once. The ten biggest clones cover 0.25% to 0.4% of the sample. Sequencing was performed on CD8+ T cells from PBMCs. These receptor sequences come from a human donor in good health.

The gene calls are TRBV30 and TRBJ2-7, with D possibly being TRBD1 (6 bases). This CDR3 spans 13 amino acids. Germline CDR1 is GTSNPN and CDR2 is SVGIG (reference sequence). The V end lost 1 base, the J end lost 7 bases, and 14 bases lay between the germline ends. CDR3 region: CAWSGGQRGEQYF. The DNA of the CDR3 is TGTGCCTGGAGTGGGGGGCAGCGAGGAGAGCAGTACTTC.

The chain has TRBV18 and TRBJ2-7; 10 bases align to TRBD1. The CDR3 is 14 residues long. The germline CDR1 and CDR2 sequences are KGHSH and LQKENI. V shed 2 bases, J shed 3 bases, and the junction held 1 base outside the gene matches. CDR3 residues: CASSPGQGDYEQYF. The CDR3 DNA reads TGTGCCAGCTCACCAGGACAGGGGGACTACGAGCAGTACTTC.

The chain carries TRBV6-1 and TRBJ1-5; TRBD1 aligns across 7 bases. V dropped 2 bases and J dropped 3; count of bases not matched to a gene: 7. The CDR3 contains 16 residues. CDR1 MNHNS and CDR2 SASEGT come from the germline V gene. The CDR3, as DNA: TGTGCCAGCAGTGAATATTTCGGGACAGACAATCAGCCCCAGCATTTT. Its protein is CASSEYFGTDNQPQHF.

J is TRBJ1-6 and V is TRBV7-9; 9 positions agree with TRBD1. The junction had 11 bases not matched to a gene; V was cut back by 5 bases and J by 9 bases. CDR3 length: 16 residues. In germline, CDR1 is SEHNR, CDR2 FQNEAQ (reference sequence). CDR3 in DNA: TGTGCCAGCAGCCCGAGCACCGACAGGGGGACTTCACCCCTCCACTTT. Translated, it gives CASSPSTDRGTSPLHF.

V is TRBV3-1 and J is TRBJ2-1; D possibly uses TRBD1 or TRBD2 (5 bases each). The CDR3 extends over 15 amino acids. Germline CDR1 LGHDT, CDR2 YNNKEL (reference sequence). Between the trimmed V and J ends, which lost 3 bases and 8 bases, there was a span of 17 bases. The CDR3 sequence: CASSQNEEGIHEQFF. The CDR3 DNA reads TGTGCCAGCAGCCAGAACGAAGAGGGGATCCATGAGCAGTTCTTC.

The genes are TRBV11-2 and TRBJ2-7; 10 bases align to TRBD1. This CDR3 comprises 15 residues. The V and J ends lost 1 base and 4 bases, in that order; junction bases with no gene match: 4. CDR1 and CDR2 (germline): SGHAT, FQNNGV. In nucleotides, the CDR3 is TGTGCCAGCAGCTTAGGTTGGGGACAGGGGTACGAGCAGTACTTC. Amino acids: CASSLGWGQGYEQYF.

The chain carries TRBV2 and TRBJ2-3; D might be TRBD1 or TRBD2, each matching 6 bases. The CDR3 totals 17 residues. CDR1 is SNHLY, CDR2 FYNNEI, per germline. The V and J ends lost 3 bases and 0 bases respectively, with 16 bases between them. The CDR3 region has the DNA TGTGCCAGCAGTGATCGGCCCGGGGGCCACAGCACAGATACGCAGTATTTT. It codes for CASSDRPGGHSTDTQYF. The whole variable domain, remainder taken from reference TRBV2 and TRBJ2-3, is EPEVTQTPSHQVTQMGQEVILRCVPISNHLYFYWYRQILGQKVEFLVSFYNNEISEKSEIFDDQFSVERPDGSNFTLKIRSTKLEDSAMYFCASSDRPGGHSTDTQYFGPGTRLTVL.

The DNA of the CDR3 is TGTGCCAGCATTGTTCTAGCGGGGACTCGCGGGGAGCTGTTTTTT. Its translation is CASIVLAGTRGELFF. This chain uses TRBV2 with TRBJ2-2; 9 nucleotides agree with TRBD2. The J segment lost 7 bases and the V segment lost 7 bases, leaving 10 bases of the junction unmatched. The germline V gene has CDR1 SNHLY and CDR2 FYNNEI. The CDR3 totals 15 residues.

V usage is TRBV20-1 and J usage is TRBJ2-7, with a weak D call TRBD1 (5 bases). V was clipped by 2 bases and J by 9 bases, with 17 bases between them. Per the germline V gene, CDR1 is DFQATT and CDR2 is SNEGSKA (reference sequence). This CDR3 contains 13 residues. CDR3 protein: CSARSIREVWQYF. For the CDR3, the DNA is TGCAGTGCTAGATCTATCAGGGAAGTGTGGCAGTACTTC.

V is TRBV6-5 and J is TRBJ1-2; D is ambiguous. V was cut by 2 bases and J by 8 bases, with 12 bases left in between. Germline V gives CDR1 MNHEY, CDR2 SVGAGI. CDR3 length equals 13 residues. CDR3 residues: CASSYGKGGGYTF. The CDR3, as DNA: TGTGCCAGCAGTTACGGAAAGGGAGGAGGCTACACCTTC.

The chain is built from TRBV23-1 and TRBJ2-7; no definite D call. TRBV23-1 is noted as an ORF with a role that remains uncertain. The CDR3 spans 14 residues. The ends were cut back, 4 bases at V and 4 bases at J, with 14 bases in the middle. The DNA for the CDR3 is TGCGCCAGCAGTCCTGAAATAGGCCCATACGAGCAGTACTTC. It codes for CASSPEIGPYEQYF.

The J gene is TRBJ2-2, the V gene TRBV29-1; D unresolved. The CDR3 length is 11 residues. Per germline, CDR1 SQVTM and CDR2 ANQGSEA. The V gene lost 4 bases and the J gene lost 6 bases, with 6 bases spanning the gap. Written as DNA, the CDR3 is TGCAGCGTTGGGGATGCCGGGGAGCTGTTTTTT. It codes for CSVGDAGELFF.

This chain uses TRBV5-1 with TRBJ2-1, with unresolved D. V was clipped by 0 bases and J by 0 bases, with 7 bases between them. CDR3 length: 15 amino acids. Germline CDR1 reads SGHRS; CDR2 reads YFSETQ. CDR3 loop: CASSLGVSSYNEQFF. The CDR3, as DNA: TGCGCCAGCAGCTTGGGGGTTAGCTCCTACAATGAGCAGTTCTTC.

The chain is built from TRBV27 and TRBJ2-7; no firm D call. V was trimmed by 3 bases and J by 0 bases, leaving 12 bases between them. Germline assignment: CDR1 MNHEY and CDR2 SMNVEV (reference sequence). CDR3 length equals 15 residues. The CDR3, as DNA: TGTGCCAGCAGTTTCGCCGGGCCTAGCTCCTACGAGCAGTACTTC. Its translation: CASSFAGPSSYEQYF.

The chain employs TRBV5-6 and TRBJ2-3; D not resolved. The V end lost 0 bases, the J end lost 4 bases, and 6 bases lay between the germline ends. Germline CDR1 is SGHDT and CDR2 is YYEEEE. The CDR3 is made up of 13 amino acids. The CDR3 nucleotides are TGTGCCAGCAGCTTGGGTTCAGCAGATACGCAGTATTTT. It specifies CASSLGSADTQYF.

This rearrangement joins TRBV12-3 or TRBV12-4 to TRBJ2-7; D might be TRBD2 (6 bases). V was clipped by 3 bases and J by 0 bases, with 9 bases between them. This CDR3 is 14 amino acids long. This CDR3 is CASSFGGASYEQYF. The CDR3 DNA reads TGTGCCAGCAGTTTCGGCGGGGCCTCCTACGAGCAGTACTTC.

V gene TRBV19 combines with J gene TRBJ1-2; a weak D match, TRBD1 (6 bases). The length of the CDR3 is 14 residues. The V gene lost 6 bases and the J gene lost 3 bases, with 14 bases spanning the gap. Germline assignment: CDR1 LNHDA and CDR2 SQIVND (reference sequence). DNA of the CDR3: TGTGCCAGTAGCTCCTCCACAGGGTACTATGGCTACACCTTC. Translating gives CASSSSTGYYGYTF.

CDR3 region: CASSLGQGDSYEQYF. The CDR3 nucleotides read TGTGCCAGCAGCCTAGGTCAGGGGGACTCCTACGAGCAGTACTTC. The chain is built from TRBV7-6 and TRBJ2-7; 7 bases are shared with TRBD1. The CDR3 contains 15 residues. The germline V gene encodes CDR1 SGHVS and CDR2 FNYEAQ. V lost 5 bases to trimming and J lost 0 bases; unmatched junction nucleotides: 7.

The gene calls are TRBV5-6 and TRBJ2-7, with TRBD2 matching 7 bases. This CDR3 is 14 amino acids long. V was clipped by 6 bases and J by 6 bases; unmatched bases: 12. Per the germline V gene, CDR1 is SGHDT and CDR2 is YYEEEE. In DNA, the CDR3 is TGTGCCAGCAAAGCTGGGGGGAGGGTGCGCGAGCAGTACTTC. It is translated as CASKAGGRVREQYF.

The chain employs TRBV29-1 and TRBJ2-7; tentatively, D is TRBD1 or TRBD2 (5 bases each). The V end lost 2 bases, the J end lost 2 bases, and 10 bases lay between the germline ends. This CDR3 is built from 13 residues. Germline V gives CDR1 SQVTM, CDR2 ANQGSEA. In nucleotides, the CDR3 is TGCAGCGTTGAACGGGGCTCTCCCTACGAGCAGTACTTC. This sequence encodes CSVERGSPYEQYF.

The chain links TRBV7-6 to TRBJ1-1, with D possibly TRBD1 on 5 matching bases. CDR3 size: 15 residues. Trimming took 4 bases from V and 1 from J, leaving 13 bases between them. CDR1 is SGHVS, CDR2 FNYEAQ, per germline. The CDR3 region is CASSYWDDENTEAFF. The CDR3 region has the DNA TGTGCCAGCAGCTACTGGGACGATGAGAACACTGAAGCTTTCTTT.

The chain carries TRBV13 and TRBJ1-2; D gene ambiguous. Trimming took 0 bases from V and 0 from J, leaving 8 bases between them. Looked up from germline, CDR1 is PRHDT and CDR2 is FYEKMQ (reference sequence). CDR3 length equals 15 residues. The CDR3 protein is CASSLGRSTNYGYTF. In DNA, the CDR3 is TGTGCCAGCAGCTTAGGACGGAGCACTAACTATGGCTACACCTTC.

This clonotype has only a few counts. This chain joins TRBV19 and TRBJ2-7; D is uncertain. This CDR3 region has 15 residues. Trimming removed 7 bases from V and 2 bases from J, with 18 bases in between. Germline loops: CDR1 LNHDA, CDR2 SQIVND (reference sequence). The CDR3 coding sequence is TGTGCCAGTACCCATGGGTACGGCTCCACCTACGAGCAGTACTTC. Its translation: CASTHGYGSTYEQYF.

This clonotype was recorded once. CDR3 sequence reads: CSAGSGVNTEAFF. The CDR3 DNA reads TGCAGTGCTGGGAGTGGGGTGAACACTGAAGCTTTCTTT. The chain employs TRBV20-1 and TRBJ1-1; D is unresolved. The CDR3 extends over 13 amino acids. The V end lost 5 bases, the J end lost 0 bases, and 10 bases lay between the germline ends. Germline V gene lookup returns CDR1 DFQATT and CDR2 SNEGSKA (reference sequence).

V is TRBV12-3 or TRBV12-4 and J is TRBJ1-2, with D perhaps TRBD1 (5 bases). V lost 3 bases to trimming and J lost 8 bases, with 16 bases between them. The CDR3 is 14 residues long. CDR3 coding DNA: TGTGCCAGCAGTTTTAGGTACCGAGGGGACGGCTACACCTTC. It is translated as CASSFRYRGDGYTF.

This chain joins TRBV6-6 and TRBJ2-7, with D tentatively TRBD1 or TRBD2 (5 bases each). Between the trimmed V and J ends, which lost 6 bases and 1 base, there was a span of 16 bases. CDR1 and CDR2 (germline): MNHNY, SVGAGI (reference sequence). This CDR3 has 15 amino acids. The CDR3 spells CASRLWGSVSYEQYF. CDR3 bases: TGTGCCAGCAGGCTCTGGGGGTCAGTTTCCTACGAGCAGTACTTC.

The CDR3, as DNA: TGTGCCAGCAGCTTGGTAGGACAGGACAATGGCTACACCTTC. This sequence encodes CASSLVGQDNGYTF. The chain uses TRBV5-4 and TRBJ1-2; 7 bases align to TRBD1. Germline V lookup: CDR1 SGHNT, CDR2 YYREEE (reference sequence). V lost 0 bases to trimming and J lost 6 bases; unmatched junction nucleotides: 5. The length of the CDR3 is 14 residues.

The J gene is TRBJ2-1, the V gene TRBV29-1, with 8 bases fitting TRBD2. From germline, CDR1 is SQVTM and CDR2 ANQGSEA. The CDR3 length is 14 residues. With V trimmed by 3 bases and J by 8 bases, 9 bases remained unmatched. For the CDR3, the DNA is TGCAGCGTTGAGCGGGTCGGGGGGGCCTATGAGCAGTTCTTC. It specifies CSVERVGGAYEQFF.

This chain joins TRBV14 and TRBJ1-5; weak D call: TRBD1 (5 bases). The CDR3 totals 13 residues. Germline CDR1 is SGHDN and CDR2 is FVKESK. Trimming removed 5 bases at V and 2 bases at J, with 7 bases between. The CDR3 DNA reads TGTGCCAGCAGCGGGGACGGCAATCAGCCCCAGCATTTT. It encodes CASSGDGNQPQHF. Filled out from reference TRBV14 and TRBJ1-5, the complete variable domain reads EAGVTQFPSHSVIEKGQTVTLRCDPISGHDNLYWYRRVMGKEIKFLLHFVKESKQDESGMPNNRFLAERTGGTYSTLKVQPAELEDSGVYFCASSGDGNQPQHFGDGTRLSIL.

This chain uses TRBV14 with TRBJ2-7, with a possible D match to TRBD2 (5 bases). CDR1 is SGHDN, CDR2 FVKESK, per germline. The germline V and J ends were trimmed by 4 bases and 2 bases, with 12 bases remaining between them. The CDR3 has 14 residues. The CDR3 sequence is CASSPPGVPYEQYF. The CDR3 region has the DNA TGTGCCAGCAGCCCCCCCGGGGTTCCCTACGAGCAGTACTTC.

This clonotype was recorded once. The V gene is TRBV30, the J gene TRBJ1-2, with TRBD1 matching 7 bases. The CDR3 sequence is 14 residues long. V shed 2 bases, J shed 4 bases, and the junction held 7 bases outside the gene matches. Germline CDR1 and CDR2: GTSNPN and SVGIG (reference sequence). The CDR3 DNA reads TGTGCCTGGAGTCTCATAGGGGGCGGCTATGGCTACACCTTC. Translated, it gives CAWSLIGGGYGYTF.

This chain connects TRBV4-2 to TRBJ2-3, with TRBD2 matching 10 bases. J lost 3 bases, V lost 4 bases, and 7 bases had no gene match. This CDR3 has 16 amino acids. CDR1 and CDR2 from the germline V gene are LGHNA and YNFKEQ. This CDR3 is CASSPLALAGTDTQYF. CDR3 nucleotides: TGTGCCAGCAGCCCCTTAGCACTAGCGGGAACAGATACGCAGTATTTT.